This T cell receptor beta chain was recovered during a study of cytomegalovirus exposure and HLA in healthy donors (dated by TCRdb to between 2016 and 2019). Study-level background: An earlier analysis of roughly 570 of the donors reported 276 Gb of sequence data and 95 million to 140 million unique TCR beta sequences obtained from about 170 million T cells. About 300 gigabases of sequencing data and approximately 93 million unique TCR sequences were included in an early release covering several hundred HLA-typed donors. The genetic ancestry cluster associated with self-reported Caucasian donors included about 81% of the roughly 400 genotyped donors. The study aimed to test whether signatures of past pathogen exposure could be identified by cataloging public T cell receptors. The study profiled the T cell repertoires of 500 to 800 subjects by immunosequencing and related them to cytomegalovirus serostatus. In addition to the first cohort of 500 to 850 subjects, a separate validation cohort of about 120 different subjects was used. To predict cytomegalovirus infection status, the study combined high-throughput TCR immunosequencing, statistical association of individual TCRs with disease status, and machine learning. To study patterns of TCR occurrence, a later analysis re-analyzed previously published TCR beta repertoires from 650 to 750 donors and added high-resolution HLA genotyping. Rather than using new phenotypic data, the later analysis identified candidate immune exposures from TCR beta sequences and from how often those sequences occurred across donors. An earlier analysis of roughly 580 of the donors used high-throughput TCR beta sequencing to judge whether each TCR beta V gene segment behaved as functional or pseudogenic. Donor age, sex, ethnicity and CMV serostatus were collected together with the repertoire data. In a later genetic analysis, genome-wide SNP genotypes for about three fifths of the 666 donors were used, and that subset was treated as a discovery cohort. All discovery cohort repertoires had been generated on a single sequencing platform. Class I and class II HLA loci were covered by the typing at four-digit resolution. Typing coverage differed by locus: A, B, C, DRB1 and DQB1 were typed in roughly 629-640 donors, DQA1 in 500 to 550, DPA1 in approximately 600, and DPB1 in about 450. Four to six DR-DQ haplotypes were handled as single units for association and clustering, since linkage in the cohort was strong. On average, 235,054 unique TCR beta nucleotide sequences were sequenced per donor among a few hundred genotyped donors of the cohort, with about 17% of those sequences being non-productive.

Comment on this clone: Its specific antigen is unknown. There are no base qualities to consult, and no much larger clone falls within one base.

The cohort comprised hundreds of healthy bone marrow donors. All cohort members were sampled while nominally healthy, although unrecorded immune exposures were likely present. The donor tested CMV seropositive and was one of the 289 seropositive cohort members. Each donor provided a peripheral blood sample, and peripheral blood mononuclear cells were used for TCR beta sequencing. Genomic DNA extraction from the blood cell samples was performed with the Qiagen DNeasy Blood Extraction Kit. Here is what the overall study found, with its caveats: A later genetic analysis reported fewer N-insertions in productive TCRs among donors in an Asian-associated ancestry cluster than the approximately 700-donor mean. A few of the identified cytomegalovirus-associated TCR beta chains were confirmed in vitro to be specific for cytomegalovirus antigens. The authors suggested that the approach could potentially be generalized to other disease states and immunological phenotypes. Cytomegalovirus status was reported to be diagnosed by the classifier with high specificity and sensitivity in both the original and validation cohorts. The only immune exposure information available for the cohort was CMV serostatus. An earlier analysis of approximately 600 of the donors showed that most TCR beta V segments appeared in productive rearrangements either about 87% or about 30% of the time, which broadly matched IMGT annotations. A cluster of highly shared sequence variants was judged likely to be a technical artifact of the sequencing pipeline. A further reported finding was that TCR beta sequences accurately predicted the HLA-A and HLA-B alleles for most subjects in the first cohort. According to a later analysis, parvovirus B19, influenza, CMV and Epstein-Barr virus appeared linked to several top co-occurrence clusters. Because HLA typing was unavailable for some donors at each locus, only the typed subset was used in association tests. While some public TCRs were present in many individuals, most TCR sequences turned up only very rarely across donors. An association between a missense DCLRE1C variant and V-gene and J-gene trimming of TCR beta chains was found in a later genetic analysis and replicated in an independent cohort. In a later analysis, most CMV-associated TCR beta chains were found to appear HLA-restricted, with HLA associations seemingly driven largely by CMV exposure. This cohort had only TCR beta chains sequenced, and the lack of alpha or paired-chain data limited which features could be detected. Presence/absence analyses assumed roughly uniform sequencing depth across donors, an assumption that may not hold. Specific HLA alleles were associated with 16,951 TCR beta sequences at a false discovery rate of 0.05 in a later analysis. In a later analysis, the rate of TCR association differed among HLA loci, with DRB1 alleles having the most associated TCRs and HLA-C alleles having the fewest. Correlated functional status among segregating V segments might be attributable to linkage disequilibrium, but an unknown experimental factor could not be ruled out. Compared with equally common non-associated chains, HLA-associated TCR beta chains in a later analysis were more clonally expanded and had lower generation probabilities. The study gave a list of around 170 TCR beta chains associated with cytomegalovirus. When HLA alleles, especially DR and DQ, strongly co-occurred, TCR associations were difficult to assign to individual alleles. Because counts were too low, seventeen rarely observed V segments, including chromosome 9 orphons, were left out of the earlier analysis of a few hundred of the donors.

Libraries were made using the immunoSEQ multiplex PCR assay. For the multiplex PCR, a mixture combining 60 forward primers for TCR Vbeta segments and 13 reverse primers for TCR Jbeta segments was used. A multiplex PCR assay on genomic DNA amplified the CDR3 region of rearranged TCR beta genes. The amplified TCR beta libraries were sequenced on the Illumina HiSeq System as 87-base-pair reads. Turning to the authors' computational methods: A later analysis tallied around 80 million unique TCR beta chains across the 666 repertoires, and around 12 million of those chains were shared by two or more donors. Raw reads were error-corrected and collapsed into unique sequences by a nearest-neighbor algorithm in which closely related sequences were merged to remove PCR and sequencing errors. Alignment of CDR3 sequences to IMGT reference sequences was used to assign V, D and J gene segments. For a sequence to be retained, a match of at least six nucleotides was required to both a V gene segment and a J gene segment. A rearrangement counted as productive if the CDR3 had no stop codons and remained in frame with V and J, and every other rearrangement counted as non-productive. Following IMGT convention, CDR3 was defined as the stretch from the second conserved V-encoded cysteine up to the conserved J-encoded phenylalanine. The earlier analysis of 450 to 750 of the donors excluded any sequence lacking an unambiguous match to a single V gene segment. In an earlier analysis of 587 of the donors, V segments were called functional above 56.7% productive rearrangements and were called segregating when the between-donor standard deviation exceeded 5%. A statistical classification framework was built for diagnosing cytomegalovirus status from the catalog of TCR beta chain sequences. V and J gene assignment, in a later analysis, came from comparing TCR nucleotide sequences with IMGT/GENE-DB human TR gene sequences. The TCRdist pipeline was used in a later analysis to assign CDR3 sequences and most-parsimonious VDJ recombination scenarios. In a later analysis, each TCR beta chain was defined by its CDR3 amino acid sequence together with its V-gene family, and reads without a unique V-gene family were excluded. A later analysis removed 592 highly shared, low-generation-probability nucleotide sequences to deal with suspected cross-contamination and a sequencing artifact. A later analysis calculated a clonal expansion index for each public chain from normalized within-repertoire ranks of inferred template counts. In a later analysis, generation probabilities were computed with a VDJ recombination model fitted to out-of-frame rearrangements, and the resulting probabilities were checked against IGoR. Hypergeometric tests were used in a later analysis to score TCR-TCR, TCR-HLA and TCR-CMV co-occurrence, with a repertoire-size bias correction applied to the TCR pairs. False discovery rates were estimated in a later analysis by permuting HLA or CMV assignments 20 times. In a later analysis, co-occurring TCRs were grouped with DBSCAN, and TCRdist sequence similarity was added when clustering was performed within HLA-allele-positive subsets. Repertoires with fewer than 30,000 or more than 120,000 public chains, plus five repertoires with anomalous nucleotide sharing, were excluded from co-occurrence clustering. Held by TCRdb, this immuneACCESS table contains in-frame sequences only and omits some clones. Under half of the omission traces to an unresolved V gene where checked; the cause of the rest is unknown. D and trimming were read from the DNA, whereas the V and J calls and clone size are those reported in that table. The sample table holds around 97,000 clones, of which 79% were seen once. Of the sample, roughly 4% is held by the ten largest clones.

Material: PBMCs. This receptor was taken from a man aged 50-59 years in good health and CMV-seropositive.

The nucleotide sequence reads TGCAGCGCGATCGGGGTAGAGAGAGCCGGGGAGCTGTTTTTT. The resulting protein is CSAIGVERAGELFF. The sequence links TRBV29-1 to TRBJ2-2, and the D gene may be TRBD2, 5 bases matching. CDR3 length: 14 amino acids, cysteine to phenylalanine. Only the CDR3 DNA stays, 42 bases, in frame from base 1. The V and J ends are trimmed by 7 bases and 6 bases, leaving 18 bases between them. Taken from the germline V gene, the CDR1 and CDR2 loops are SQVTM and ANQGSEA.